Following are 8 T cell receptor beta chains from one sample sequenced in a study of control samples from healthy donors and cancer patients. Using immunoSEQ multiplex PCR, the repertoire was profiled, and TCRdb retains in-frame clones only, with some absent. The sample lists around 94,000 clones, approximately 90% occurring once. Sequences were obtained from blood. These receptors were collected from a woman between 45 and 65 years old in good health.

The V and J genes are TRBV7-9 and TRBJ2-1; D gene uncertain. The V gene's germline CDR1 is SEHNR and CDR2 FQNEAQ (reference sequence). Trimming cost V 10 bases and J 1 base, with 14 bases left between them. The CDR3 has 14 residues. In DNA form, the CDR3 reads TGTGCCAACCAAGCTAGGAGTTCCTACAATGAGCAGTTCTTC. Protein sequence: CANQARSSYNEQFF.

This clone has only a few counts. The CDR3 protein is CASSRRIAAGELFF. The CDR3 DNA follows: TGTGCCAGCAGCCGTCGGATAGCGGCCGGGGAGCTGTTTTTT. The J gene is TRBJ2-2, the V gene TRBV11-2, with D possibly TRBD2 on 6 matching bases. In germline, CDR1 is SGHAT, CDR2 FQNNGV. The CDR3 has 14 amino acids. Trimming left V 5 bases short and J 6 bases short, with 13 bases between.

This clone was observed once. This rearrangement joins TRBV7-2 to TRBJ1-5; the match to TRBD1 covers 7 bases. The V segment lost 4 bases and the J segment 9 bases; nucleotides outside the gene matches: 12. The CDR3 has 15 residues. CDR1 is SGHTA, CDR2 FQGNSA, per germline. CDR3 protein: CASSSPQGVGGPQHF. For the CDR3, the DNA is TGTGCCAGCAGCTCCCCCCAGGGGGTAGGGGGGCCCCAGCATTTT.

V is TRBV10-2 and J is TRBJ1-3; D ambiguous. Germline V gene lookup returns CDR1 WSHSY and CDR2 SAAADI. V shed 5 bases and J shed 0 bases, with 5 bases lying between them. The length of the CDR3 is 13 residues. The CDR3: CASSPRSGNTIYF. The CDR3 bases are TGCGCCAGCAGTCCCCGCTCTGGAAACACCATATATTTT.

This clone was counted between two and nine times. The rearrangement joins TRBV5-6 to TRBJ1-1; D not certain. This CDR3 contains 18 residues. Trimming left V 0 bases short and J 1 base short, with 19 bases between. Germline CDR1 and CDR2: SGHDT and YYEEEE. The CDR3 protein is CASSLVVAAMWGNTEAFF. The CDR3, as DNA: TGTGCCAGCAGCTTGGTAGTCGCTGCAATGTGGGGGAACACTGAAGCTTTCTTT.

This chain joins TRBV7-8 and TRBJ1-5, with D possibly TRBD1 on 6 matching bases. V dropped 0 bases and J dropped 5 bases, with 11 bases sitting between them. The V gene's germline CDR1 is SGHVS and CDR2 FQNEAQ. CDR3 length: 15 amino acids. CDR3 sequence: CASSLARGYDQPQHF. CDR3 bases: TGTGCCAGCAGCTTAGCCAGGGGTTACGATCAGCCCCAGCATTTT.

This clone was seen just once. The chain combines TRBV4-1 with TRBJ1-1; D is perhaps TRBD1 (6 bases). Trimming pared 0 bases from V and 0 bases from J, leaving 11 bases between. This CDR3 region has 16 residues. Germline loops: CDR1 MGHRA, CDR2 YSYEKL. CDR3 coding DNA: TGCGCCAGCAGCCAAGAACAGGGTAGGATGAACACTGAAGCTTTCTTT. As protein: CASSQEQGRMNTEAFF.

The rearrangement links TRBV2 to TRBJ1-1; 7 positions agree with TRBD1. The CDR3 is 14 amino acids. CDR1 SNHLY and CDR2 FYNNEI come from the germline V gene. The V and J ends lost 5 bases and 3 bases, in that order; junction bases with no gene match: 6. The CDR3 spells CASSRTGVDTEAFF. The CDR3 nucleotides are TGTGCCAGCAGTCGTACAGGGGTGGACACTGAAGCTTTCTTT.